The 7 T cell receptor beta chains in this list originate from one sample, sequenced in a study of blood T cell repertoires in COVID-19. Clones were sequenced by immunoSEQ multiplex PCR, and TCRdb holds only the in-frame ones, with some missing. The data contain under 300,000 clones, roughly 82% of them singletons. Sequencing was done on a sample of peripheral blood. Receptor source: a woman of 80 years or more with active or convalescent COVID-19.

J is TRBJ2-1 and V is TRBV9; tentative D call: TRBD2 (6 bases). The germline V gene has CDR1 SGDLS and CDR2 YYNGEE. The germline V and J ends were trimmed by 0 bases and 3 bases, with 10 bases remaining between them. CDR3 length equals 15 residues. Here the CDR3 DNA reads TGTGCCAGCAGCGTAGTTAGCGGCTACTACAATGAGCAGTTCTTC. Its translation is CASSVVSGYYNEQFF.

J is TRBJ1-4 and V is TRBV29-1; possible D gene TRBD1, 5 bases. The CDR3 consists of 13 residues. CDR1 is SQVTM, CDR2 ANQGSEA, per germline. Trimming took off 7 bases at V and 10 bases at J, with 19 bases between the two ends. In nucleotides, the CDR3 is TGCAGCGCTCGCAAAGACAGCGGGGGAAAACTGTTTTTT. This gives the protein CSARKDSGGKLFF.

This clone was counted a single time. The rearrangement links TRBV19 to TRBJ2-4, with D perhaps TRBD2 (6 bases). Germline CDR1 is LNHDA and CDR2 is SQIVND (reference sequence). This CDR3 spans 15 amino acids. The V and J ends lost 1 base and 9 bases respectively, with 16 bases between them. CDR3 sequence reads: CASSIVGGPRGIQYF. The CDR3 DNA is TGTGCCAGTAGTATAGTAGGAGGGCCCCGGGGCATTCAGTACTTC.

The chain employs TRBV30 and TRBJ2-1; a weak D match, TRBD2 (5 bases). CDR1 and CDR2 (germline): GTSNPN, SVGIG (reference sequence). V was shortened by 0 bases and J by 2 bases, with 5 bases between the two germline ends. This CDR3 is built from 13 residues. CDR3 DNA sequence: TGTGCCTGGAGTGTCGGGACCTACAATGAGCAGTTCTTC. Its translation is CAWSVGTYNEQFF.

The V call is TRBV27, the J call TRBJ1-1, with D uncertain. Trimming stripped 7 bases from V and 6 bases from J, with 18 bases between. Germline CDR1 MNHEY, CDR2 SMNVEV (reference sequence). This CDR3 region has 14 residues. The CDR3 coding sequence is TGTGCCAGCAACTTATTTCCCTATGATGCTGAAGCTTTCTTT. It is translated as CASNLFPYDAEAFF.

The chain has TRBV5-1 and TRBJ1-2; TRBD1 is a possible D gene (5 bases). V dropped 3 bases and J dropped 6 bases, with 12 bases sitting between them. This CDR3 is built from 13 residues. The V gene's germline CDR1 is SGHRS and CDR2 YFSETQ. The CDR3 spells CASSSGGTNGYTF. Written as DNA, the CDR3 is TGCGCCAGCAGCTCCGGGGGGACCAATGGCTACACCTTC.

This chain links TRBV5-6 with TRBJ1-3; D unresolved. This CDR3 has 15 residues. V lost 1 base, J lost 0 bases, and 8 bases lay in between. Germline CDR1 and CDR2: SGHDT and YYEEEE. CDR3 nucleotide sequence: TGTGCCAGCAGCTTGACTGCGAGCTCTGGAAACACCATATATTTT. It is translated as CASSLTASSGNTIYF.